Following are 15 T cell receptor beta chains from one sample sequenced in a study of cytomegalovirus exposure and HLA in healthy donors (dated by TCRdb to about 2017). Receptor amplification or capture employed the immunoSEQ multiplex PCR assay. The multiplex PCR relied on a mix of 60 forward primers for TCR Vbeta segments and 13 reverse primers for TCR Jbeta segments. As stored in TCRdb, this immuneACCESS dataset retains in-frame rearrangements with V and J assigned. A fraction of the clones does not appear; measured against another copy, unresolved V genes explain less than half of the discrepancy, and the remainder lacks a known reason. The sample yields 150,000 to 200,000 clones; around three quarters were counted once. Approximately 7.1% of the sample lies in the top ten. Sequenced: PBMCs. Receptors originate from a middle-aged man in good health and CMV-seropositive.

The rearrangement uses TRBV5-1 and TRBJ1-1; 8 bases match TRBD1. The CDR3 is 13 residues long. The V segment lost 5 bases and the J segment 5 bases; nucleotides outside the gene matches: 5. Germline V gene sequence: CDR1 SGHRS, CDR2 YFSETQ. CDR3 nucleotides: TGCGCCAGCAGTCCGGGACAGGAAACTGAAGCTTTCTTT. This sequence encodes CASSPGQETEAFF.

The rearrangement uses TRBV28 and TRBJ1-2; 7 bases agree with TRBD1. The CDR3 spans 11 residues. The germline CDR1 and CDR2 sequences are MDHEN and SYDVKM. V was pared by 6 bases and J by 8 bases, with 3 bases of the junction left unmatched. As DNA, the CDR3 is TGTGCCAGCAGAACAGGGGTCGGCTACACCTTC. Its translation is CASRTGVGYTF.

This clone was counted only a few times. This chain connects TRBV7-8 to TRBJ1-1; the D is unclear. The CDR3 totals 13 residues. CDR1 SGHVS and CDR2 FQNEAQ come from the germline V gene. Trimming took off 4 bases at V and 4 bases at J, with 10 bases between the two ends. The CDR3 coding sequence is TGTGCCAGCAGCTCCCTGACAAGCACTGAAGCTTTCTTT. Translating it yields CASSSLTSTEAFF.

This chain links TRBV19 with TRBJ1-6; 10 bases fit TRBD1. Germline assignment: CDR1 LNHDA and CDR2 SQIVND (reference sequence). The CDR3 extends over 14 amino acids. J was trimmed by 10 bases and V by 3 bases; bases with no gene match: 3. The CDR3 here is CASSMGDRGSPLHF. CDR3 coding DNA: TGTGCCAGTAGTATGGGGGACAGGGGCTCACCCCTCCACTTT. Using reference TRBV19 and TRBJ1-6 for the parts outside the CDR3, the full variable domain is DGGITQSPKYLFRKEGQNVTLSCEQNLNHDAMYWYRQDPGQGLRLIYYSQIVNDFQKGDIAEGYSVSREKKESFPLTVTSAQKNPTAFYLCASSMGDRGSPLHFGNGTRLTVT.

This clone appeared a few times. V usage is TRBV19 and J usage is TRBJ2-7; 7 bases map to TRBD1. CDR3 length: 15 residues. With 9 bases clipped from V and 2 bases from J, the junction kept 13 bases outside the gene matches. The germline gives CDR1 LNHDA, CDR2 SQIVND (reference sequence). CDR3 nucleotide sequence: TGTGCCAGCTATCCCCAGGGGACAGTCCCCTACGAGCAGTACTTC. Translation gives CASYPQGTVPYEQYF.

The J gene is TRBJ1-2, the V gene TRBV5-6; 7 positions agree with TRBD1. The CDR3 is 15 residues long. Looked up from germline, CDR1 is SGHDT and CDR2 is YYEEEE. V was clipped by 0 bases and J by 2 bases; unmatched bases: 4. The DNA of the CDR3 is TGTGCCAGCAGCTTGGTGGGCAGGGGGAACTATGGCTACACCTTC. This gives the protein CASSLVGRGNYGYTF. Filled out from reference TRBV5-6 and TRBJ1-2, the complete variable domain reads DAGVTQSPTHLIKTRGQQVTLRCSPKSGHDTVSWYQQALGQGPQFIFQYYEEEERQRGNFPDRFSGHQFPNYSSELNVNALLLGDSALYLCASSLVGRGNYGYTFGSGTRLTVV.

V usage is TRBV6-1 and J usage is TRBJ2-3, with 7 bases fitting TRBD2. V trimming: 6 bases; J trimming: 0 bases; junction bases outside the gene matches: 3. Germline V gene sequence: CDR1 MNHNS, CDR2 SASEGT. This CDR3 is built from 14 residues. The CDR3 bases are TGTGCCAGCAGCCCAGCGGGGAGCACAGATACGCAGTATTTT. The encoded protein is CASSPAGSTDTQYF.

The gene calls are TRBV19 and TRBJ2-7; 9 bases map to TRBD1. Germline CDR1 LNHDA, CDR2 SQIVND (reference sequence). The V segment lost 5 bases and the J segment 7 bases; nucleotides outside the gene matches: 6. The CDR3 contains 13 residues. CDR3 sequence: CASSGQGIGEQYF. CDR3 nucleotide sequence: TGTGCCAGTAGTGGACAGGGGATAGGTGAGCAGTACTTC.

This chain links TRBV30 with TRBJ1-4; maybe TRBD1 (5 bases). The germline V gene encodes CDR1 GTSNPN and CDR2 SVGIG (reference sequence). The CDR3 has 14 residues. V lost 0 bases to trimming and J lost 8 bases, with 13 bases between them. CDR3 bases: TGTGCCTGGAGTGTAGTTGGGACTCGGGAAAAACTGTTTTTT. Its translation: CAWSVVGTREKLFF.

This chain links TRBV6-5 with TRBJ1-1; D is unresolved. Germline V lookup: CDR1 MNHEY, CDR2 SVGAGI. V lost 0 bases and J 4 bases, leaving 15 bases between the germline ends. There are 16 residues in the CDR3. CDR3 DNA sequence: TGTGCCAGCAGTTACTCGAGCGTGGCGCGGGGCACTGAAGCTTTCTTT. Its protein is CASSYSSVARGTEAFF.

The chain joins TRBV5-1 to TRBJ1-3, with D hard to call. This CDR3 region has 14 residues. Trimming left V 4 bases short and J 4 bases short, with 12 bases between. CDR1 and CDR2 (germline): SGHRS, YFSETQ. The DNA for the CDR3 is TGCGCCAGCAGCCTCCAAAGCGGCGGAAACACCATATATTTT. This codes for CASSLQSGGNTIYF.

This clone was picked up a small number of times. This chain connects TRBV25-1 to TRBJ2-7, with D possibly matching TRBD1 (5 bases). In germline, CDR1 is MGHDK, CDR2 SYGVNS. The CDR3 consists of 13 residues. Between the trimmed V and J ends, which lost 5 bases and 4 bases, there was a span of 12 bases. The CDR3 bases are TGTGCCAGCAGTCCCTCGCAGGGATACGAGCAGTACTTC. Amino acids: CASSPSQGYEQYF.

The chain has TRBV4-3 and TRBJ1-5, with a tentative D call TRBD1 (5 bases). Trimming removed 3 bases from V and 5 bases from J, with 11 bases in between. CDR1 LGHNA and CDR2 YSLEER come from the germline V gene. The CDR3 consists of 14 residues. The CDR3 here is CASSQGRDHQPQHF. CDR3 bases: TGCGCCAGCAGCCAGGGGAGGGACCATCAGCCCCAGCATTTT.

V usage is TRBV6-1 and J usage is TRBJ1-1; 11 bases map to TRBD1. Germline trimming cut 6 bases from V and 6 bases from J; bases unmatched to any gene: 9. Germline V lookup: CDR1 MNHNS, CDR2 SASEGT. The length of the CDR3 is 15 residues. CDR3 in DNA: TGTGCCAGCAGCAGGACAGGGGGCGCTGGATCTGAAGCTTTCTTT. Protein: CASSRTGGAGSEAFF.

This clone was seen more than once but under ten times. J is TRBJ1-4 and V is TRBV7-9, with TRBD1 matching over 8 bases. Germline loops: CDR1 SEHNR, CDR2 FQNEAQ (reference sequence). The junction had 5 bases not matched to a gene; V was cut back by 4 bases and J by 7 bases. This CDR3 comprises 14 residues. The chain's CDR3 is CASSYTGGGEKLFF. In nucleotides, the CDR3 is TGTGCCAGCAGCTATACAGGGGGTGGTGAAAAACTGTTTTTT.